The 15 T cell receptor beta chains reported below all come from one sample, sequenced in a study of brain T cells in children with intractable seizures. Repertoires were generated with immunoSEQ multiplex PCR, while TCRdb's copy carries only in-frame clones and drops some. The sample shows around 44,000 clones, around nine tenths of them seen only once. The source was peripheral blood, collected at surgery. These receptors all stem from a girl aged 2 to 9 with tuberous sclerosis and intractable seizures.

The V gene is TRBV30, the J gene TRBJ2-1, with 8 bases aligning to TRBD2. The CDR3 length is 14 residues. Trimming removed 4 bases from V and 7 bases from J; junction bases left unmatched: 9. Per germline, CDR1 GTSNPN and CDR2 SVGIG (reference sequence). The CDR3 DNA is TGTGCCTGGACTTTCGGGGGGGCAAGGAATGAGCAGTTCTTC. Translating it yields CAWTFGGARNEQFF.

The genes are TRBV15 and TRBJ1-6; 8 bases match TRBD1. Trimming at V came to 0 bases and at J to 7 bases, leaving 11 bases not matched to a gene. CDR1 is LNHNV and CDR2 is YYDKDF in the germline V gene (reference sequence). The CDR3 spans 18 residues. The DNA for the CDR3 is TGTGCCACCAGCAGAGATGGAGACAGGGGAGGCAGGAATTCACCCCTCCACTTT. Protein product: CATSRDGDRGGRNSPLHF.

V is TRBV5-1 and J is TRBJ1-2; the match to TRBD1 covers 10 bases. V was clipped by 4 bases and J by 6 bases; unmatched bases: 3. The CDR3 has 13 residues. The germline gives CDR1 SGHRS, CDR2 YFSETQ. The CDR3: CASSPDRGHGYTF. CDR3 nucleotide sequence: TGCGCCAGCAGCCCAGACAGGGGGCATGGCTACACCTTC. The full variable domain, with the rest looked up from reference TRBV5-1 and TRBJ1-2, is KAGVTQTPRYLIKTRGQQVTLSCSPISGHRSVSWYQQTPGQGLQFLFEYFSETQRNKGNFPGRFSGRQFSNSRSEMNVSTLELGDSALYLCASSPDRGHGYTFGSGTRLTVV.

The chain uses TRBV7-9 and TRBJ1-2; the match to TRBD1 covers 10 bases. Germline-derived CDR1 and CDR2 are SEHNR and FQNEAQ (reference sequence). V gave up 5 bases and J gave up 5 bases; unmatched junction bases: 8. The CDR3 loop spans 15 amino acids. The CDR3 reads CASSETDRGVYGYTF. CDR3 sequence (DNA): TGTGCCAGCAGCGAAACGGACAGGGGGGTGTATGGCTACACCTTC. Drawing the rest from reference TRBV7-9 and TRBJ1-2, the complete variable domain is DTGVSQNPRHKITKRGQNVTFRCDPISEHNRLYWYRQTLGQGPEFLTYFQNEAQLEKSRLLSDRFSAERPKGSFSTLEIQRTEQGDSAMYLCASSETDRGVYGYTFGSGTRLTVV.

V gene TRBV5-1 combines with J gene TRBJ1-1, with D hard to call. Germline values: CDR1 SGHRS, CDR2 YFSETQ. Trimming took 1 base from V and 1 from J, leaving 8 bases between them. This CDR3 has 14 residues. The CDR3 DNA follows: TGCGCCAGCAGCTTGCAATCGGAGAACACTGAAGCTTTCTTT. It codes for CASSLQSENTEAFF.

The chain combines TRBV3-1 (or the pseudogene TRBV3-2) with TRBJ2-1, with D hard to call. Germline lookup yields CDR1 LGHDT and CDR2 YNNKEL (reference sequence). V gave up 3 bases and J gave up 3 bases, with 3 bases separating them. The CDR3 is made up of 12 amino acids. The CDR3 loop is CASSHLYNEQFF. The DNA of the CDR3 is TGTGCCAGCAGCCACCTCTACAATGAGCAGTTCTTC.

This chain joins TRBV2 and TRBJ2-5; unclear D gene. Germline assignment: CDR1 SNHLY and CDR2 FYNNEI. V was cut by 4 bases and J by 4 bases, with 7 bases left in between. The length of the CDR3 is 12 residues. The CDR3 sequence is CASSGVGETQYF. As DNA, the CDR3 is TGTGCCAGCAGTGGCGTCGGAGAGACCCAGTACTTC.

This chain uses TRBV6-1 with TRBJ1-3; D gene uncertain. Between the trimmed V and J ends, which lost 1 base and 5 bases, there was a span of 0 bases. Germline assignment: CDR1 MNHNS and CDR2 SASEGT. The CDR3 runs 11 residues. CDR3 DNA: TGTGCCAGCAGTGAAGGAAACACCATATATTTT. Residues: CASSEGNTIYF.

V usage is TRBV10-3 and J usage is TRBJ1-2, with D perhaps matching TRBD1 (5 bases). Trimming cost V 10 bases and J 3 bases, with 15 bases left between them. This CDR3 comprises 13 residues. CDR1 ENHRY and CDR2 SYGVKD come from the germline V gene. The CDR3: CATAFQGYYGYTF. The CDR3 DNA reads as TGTGCCACCGCATTTCAGGGATACTATGGCTACACCTTC.

CDR3: CARNSGGTEEQYF. As DNA, the CDR3 is TGTGCCCGAAATTCCGGGGGGACGGAGGAGCAGTACTTC. The V gene is TRBV30, the J gene TRBJ2-7; 7 positions agree with TRBD2. V dropped 8 bases and J dropped 7; count of bases not matched to a gene: 14. The CDR3 covers 13 residues. From germline, CDR1 is GTSNPN and CDR2 SVGIG (reference sequence). Combining the CDR3 with reference TRBV30 and TRBJ2-7 gives the whole variable domain SQTIHQWPATLVQPVGSPLSLECTVEGTSNPNLYWYRQAAGRGLQLLFYSVGIGQISSEVPQNLSASRPQDRQFILSSKKLLLSDSGFYLCARNSGGTEEQYFGPGTRLTVT.

V is TRBV5-1 and J is TRBJ1-2; D is unresolved. V gave up 0 bases and J gave up 8 bases, with 11 bases separating them. In germline, CDR1 is SGHRS, CDR2 YFSETQ. The CDR3 sequence is 13 residues long. The CDR3 is CASSLALSDGYTF. The CDR3 DNA is TGCGCCAGCAGCTTGGCCCTGAGTGACGGCTACACCTTC.

This chain uses TRBV19 with TRBJ2-2, with unresolved D. The CDR3 is 18 residues long. The V end was cut by 1 base, the J end by 7 bases, with 22 bases between. Looked up from germline, CDR1 is LNHDA and CDR2 is SQIVND (reference sequence). CDR3 protein: CASSIVSQYLEHGGELFF. The CDR3 DNA reads as TGTGCCAGTAGTATAGTCTCACAGTACCTCGAACACGGCGGGGAGCTGTTTTTT.

The chain carries TRBV4-2 and TRBJ2-3, with TRBD2 matching 8 bases. CDR3 size: 16 residues. Germline lookup yields CDR1 LGHNA and CDR2 YNFKEQ. V shed 3 bases, J shed 0 bases, and the junction held 5 bases outside the gene matches. This CDR3 is CASSQQTSVSTDTQYF. CDR3 nucleotide sequence: TGTGCCAGCAGCCAGCAGACTAGCGTCAGCACAGATACGCAGTATTTT.

The chain uses TRBV2 and TRBJ1-2; maybe TRBD1 (6 bases). V was trimmed by 8 bases and J by 4 bases, leaving 17 bases between them. CDR3 size: 14 residues. Germline CDR1 is SNHLY and CDR2 is FYNNEI. The CDR3 bases are TGTGCCAGCTCCTTAAAACAGGGAGCCTATGGCTACACCTTC. As protein: CASSLKQGAYGYTF.

The rearrangement links TRBV5-6 to TRBJ2-6; D tentatively reads TRBD1 or TRBD2 (5 bases each). CDR3 length: 17 amino acids. The V gene lost 4 bases and the J gene lost 1 base, with 15 bases spanning the gap. Germline-derived CDR1 and CDR2 are SGHDT and YYEEEE. The CDR3 region has the DNA TGTGCCAGCAGCCTAACCTCGGGGACGTCTGGGGCCAACGTCCTGACTTTC. Its translation is CASSLTSGTSGANVLTF.